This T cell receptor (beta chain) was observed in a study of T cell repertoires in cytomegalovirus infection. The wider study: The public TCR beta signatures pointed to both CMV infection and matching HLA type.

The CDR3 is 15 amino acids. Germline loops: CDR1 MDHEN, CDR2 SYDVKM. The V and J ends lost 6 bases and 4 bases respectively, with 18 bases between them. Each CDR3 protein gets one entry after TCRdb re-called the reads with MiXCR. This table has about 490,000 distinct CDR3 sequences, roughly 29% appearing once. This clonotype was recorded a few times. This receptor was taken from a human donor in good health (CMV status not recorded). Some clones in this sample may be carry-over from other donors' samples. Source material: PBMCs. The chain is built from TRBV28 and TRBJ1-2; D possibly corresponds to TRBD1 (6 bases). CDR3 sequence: CASSPGQILLYGYTF. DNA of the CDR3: TGTGCCAGCAGCCCTGGACAGATTCTACTCTATGGCTACACCTTC.